This TCR beta chain was captured in a study of blood T cell repertoires in COVID-19. Study as a whole: In each case, the material was cDNA or gDNA derived from T cells, B-cell-depleted T cells, or PBMCs.

Profiled with immunoSEQ multiplex PCR; TCRdb holds only in-frame clones, not every one. The profile shows some 400,000 clones, nearly 90% of them singletons. Germline V gives CDR1 SGHTA, CDR2 FQGNSA. The CDR3 is made up of 17 amino acids. Deletions cut 1 base from V and 0 bases from J, with 13 bases between. Enrollees, about 18 to 95 years old, lived in about two dozen US areas. In assigning cohorts, the study relied on participant-reported clinical history. The J gene is TRBJ1-5, the V gene TRBV7-2; D call uncertain. The specimen was PBMCs or T cells enriched from blood (not recorded which). The clonotype comes from a woman in her 30s who had recovered from COVID-19. CDR3 in DNA: TGTGCCAGCAGCTTAGTGCAGAGGCCCTATAGCAATCAGCCCCAGCATTTT. It is translated as CASSLVQRPYSNQPQHF.